This TCR beta chain was recovered during a study of blood T cell repertoires in COVID-19. The overall study: The United States, Italy and Spain supplied acute and convalescent COVID-19 samples. Sample material is recorded as cDNA or gDNA derived from T cells, B-cell-depleted T cells, or PBMCs.

Germline CDR1 is SGHRS and CDR2 is YFSETQ. J was trimmed by 6 bases and V by 2 bases; bases with no gene match: 4. The CDR3 has 14 residues. The protocol was immunoSEQ multiplex PCR, while the TCRdb copy is restricted to in-frame clones and leaves out a portion. Among about 230,000 clones listed, around 84% were seen once. The source material was peripheral blood. This TCR came from a man in his forties with acute or convalescent COVID-19. This rearrangement joins TRBV5-1 to TRBJ2-1; 8 bases fit TRBD1. The CDR3 region is CASSFGTGANEQFF. The CDR3 DNA follows: TGCGCCAGCAGCTTCGGGACAGGAGCCAATGAGCAGTTCTTC. Full variable domain (outside the CDR3, taken from reference TRBV5-1 and TRBJ2-1): KAGVTQTPRYLIKTRGQQVTLSCSPISGHRSVSWYQQTPGQGLQFLFEYFSETQRNKGNFPGRFSGRQFSNSRSEMNVSTLELGDSALYLCASSFGTGANEQFFGPGTRLTVL.